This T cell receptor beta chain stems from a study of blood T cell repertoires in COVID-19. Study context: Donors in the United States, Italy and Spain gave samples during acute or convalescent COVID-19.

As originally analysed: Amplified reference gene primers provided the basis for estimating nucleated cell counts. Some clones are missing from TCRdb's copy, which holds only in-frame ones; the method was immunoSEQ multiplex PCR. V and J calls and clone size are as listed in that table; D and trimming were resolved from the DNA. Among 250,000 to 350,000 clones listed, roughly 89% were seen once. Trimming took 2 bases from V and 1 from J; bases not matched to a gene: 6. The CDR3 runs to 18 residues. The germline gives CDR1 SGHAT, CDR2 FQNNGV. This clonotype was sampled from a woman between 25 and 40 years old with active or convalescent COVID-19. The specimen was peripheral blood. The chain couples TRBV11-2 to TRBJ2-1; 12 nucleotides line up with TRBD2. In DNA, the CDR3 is TGTGCCAGCAGCTTATCTAGCGGGGGGGTTATTTCCTACAATGAGCAGTTCTTC. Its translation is CASSLSSGGVISYNEQFF.